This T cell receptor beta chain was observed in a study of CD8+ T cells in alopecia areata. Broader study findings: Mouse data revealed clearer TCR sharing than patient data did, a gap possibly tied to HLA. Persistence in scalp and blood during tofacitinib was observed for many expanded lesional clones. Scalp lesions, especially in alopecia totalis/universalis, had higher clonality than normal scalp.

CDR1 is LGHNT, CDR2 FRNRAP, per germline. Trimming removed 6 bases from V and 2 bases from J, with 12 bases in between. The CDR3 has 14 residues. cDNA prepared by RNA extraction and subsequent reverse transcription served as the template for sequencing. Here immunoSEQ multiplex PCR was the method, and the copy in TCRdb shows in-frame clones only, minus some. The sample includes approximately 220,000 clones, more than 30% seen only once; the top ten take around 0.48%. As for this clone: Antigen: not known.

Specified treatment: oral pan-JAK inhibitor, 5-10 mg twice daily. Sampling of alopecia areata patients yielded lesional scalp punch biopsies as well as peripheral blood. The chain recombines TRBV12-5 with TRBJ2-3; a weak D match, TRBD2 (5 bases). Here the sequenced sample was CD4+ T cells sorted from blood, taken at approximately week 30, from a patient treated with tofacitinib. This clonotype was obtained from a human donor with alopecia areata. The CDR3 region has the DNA TGTGCTAGTGGCCTGGAGGTCCCCACAGATACGCAGTATTTT. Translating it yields CASGLEVPTDTQYF.